Listed below are T cell receptor beta chains from one sample, sequenced in a study of OX40 agonist ivuxolimab in advanced cancers. Assay: immunoSEQ multiplex PCR; the TCRdb copy retains only in-frame clones and omits some. This table has fewer than 65,000 clones, around 89% appearing once. This specimen was CD4+ or CD8+ T cells sorted from blood, taken in a trial of the OX40 agonist ivuxolimab. The receptor source for this set is an adult with an advanced solid tumor such as melanoma, head and neck, liver or kidney cancer. The CDR3 runs from the conserved cysteine through the conserved F or W. Fields, in order: J gene, clone size, V gene, D gene, CDR3 DNA, CDR3 protein. A D gene is named only where the DNA matches it firmly. Some rows mark clone size as missing; the rest say once, few, many or name a class of expanded clone.

J: TRBJ2-7; size: -; V: TRBV7-2; D: -; DNA: TGTGCCAGCAGCTTAAGGGGGGCGCTTTCATACGAGCAGTACTTC; CDR3: CASSLRGALSYEQYF
J: TRBJ2-3; size: -; V: TRBV25-1; D: -; DNA: TGTGCCAGCAGTTTCGGGGCCACAGATACGCAGTATTTT; CDR3: CASSFGATDTQYF
J: TRBJ2-7; size: -; V: TRBV11-1; D: -; DNA: TGTGCCAGCCGAAATAGCCTAACCTACGAGCAGTACTTC; CDR3: CASRNSLTYEQYF
J: TRBJ2-4; size: -; V: TRBV14; D: -; DNA: TGTGCCAGCAGCCGGGTAGGGGGGGGTCCAAACATTCAGTACTTC; CDR3: CASSRVGGGPNIQYF
J: TRBJ2-5; size: -; V: TRBV6-1; D: TRBD1; DNA: TGTGCCAGCAGTGGCACAACAGGGGGTAGAGGAGAGACCCAGTACTTC; CDR3: CASSGTTGGRGETQYF
J: TRBJ2-3; size: -; V: TRBV28; D: -; DNA: TGTGCCAGCAGTTTATCGGGGGCCCTCGGCACAGATACGCAGTATTTT; CDR3: CASSLSGALGTDTQYF
J: TRBJ2-3; size: -; V: TRBV29-1; D: -; DNA: TGCAGCGCAGAGGGCTCCACAGATACGCAGTATTTT; CDR3: CSAEGSTDTQYF
J: TRBJ2-7; size: -; V: TRBV18; D: -; DNA: TGTGCCAGCTCACCGGACGCGCTGAGGGAGCAGTACTTC; CDR3: CASSPDALREQYF
J: TRBJ2-7; size: -; V: TRBV5-4; D: -; DNA: TGTGCCAGCAGCTTTGTTGTTGAGGACGAGCAGTACTTC; CDR3: CASSFVVEDEQYF
J: TRBJ2-7; size: -; V: TRBV19; D: TRBD1; DNA: TGTGCCAGTAGTATCTCCGGGACAGGGGATCAGTACGAGCAGTACTTC; CDR3: CASSISGTGDQYEQYF
J: TRBJ2-1; size: -; V: TRBV7-2; D: -; DNA: TGTGCCAGCAGCTTTAATGGGGGGCAGGCCTACAATGAGCAGTTCTTC; CDR3: CASSFNGGQAYNEQFF
J: TRBJ2-1; size: -; V: TRBV5-1; D: TRBD2; DNA: TGCGCCAGCAGCCTGGTAGCGGGAGGCCTTAATGAGCAGTTCTTC; CDR3: CASSLVAGGLNEQFF
J: TRBJ2-5; size: -; V: TRBV7-8; D: TRBD1; DNA: TGTGCCAGCCTCCGAGGGGGCGAGACCCAGTACTTC; CDR3: CASLRGGETQYF
J: TRBJ2-5; size: -; V: TRBV25-1; D: -; DNA: TGTGCCAGCAGTCGGACGGTGGGTAGGGAAGAGACCCAGTACTTC; CDR3: CASSRTVGREETQYF
J: TRBJ2-2; size: once; V: TRBV19; D: -; DNA: TGTGCCAGTAGTATGGAAGGAGGGCTCCTGTTTTTT; CDR3: CASSMEGGLLFF
J: TRBJ2-3; size: -; V: TRBV7-2; D: TRBD2; DNA: TGTGCCAGCAGCTTAGGAGCGGGGTTGAGCACAGATACGCAGTATTTT; CDR3: CASSLGAGLSTDTQYF
J: TRBJ2-1; size: -; V: TRBV25-1; D: -; DNA: TGTGCCAGCAGTCGACCCGGGGGGCCTAAGGAGCAGTTCTTC; CDR3: CASSRPGGPKEQFF
J: TRBJ2-7; size: -; V: TRBV11-2; D: -; DNA: TGTGCCAGCAGTTCTCGGACACTTGGAGACTACGAGCAGTACTTC; CDR3: CASSSRTLGDYEQYF
J: TRBJ2-7; size: -; V: TRBV4-1; D: -; DNA: TGCGCCAGCAGCCTGGCGTTAGTAGGGCGGGGAATCTCCTACGAGCAGTACTTC; CDR3: CASSLALVGRGISYEQYF
J: TRBJ2-2; size: -; V: TRBV5-4; D: TRBD2; DNA: TGTGCCAGCAGCTTTGAGCTAGCGGGAGCCCTCACCGGGGAGCTGTTTTTT; CDR3: CASSFELAGALTGELFF
J: TRBJ2-1; size: -; V: TRBV6-1; D: TRBD2; DNA: TGTGCCAGCAGTGAAAGCGGACTAGTGGAGTTCTTC; CDR3: CASSESGLVEFF
J: TRBJ2-5; size: -; V: TRBV10-3; D: -; DNA: TGTGCCATCAGTGAATCATCAGAGACCCAGTACTTC; CDR3: CAISESSETQYF